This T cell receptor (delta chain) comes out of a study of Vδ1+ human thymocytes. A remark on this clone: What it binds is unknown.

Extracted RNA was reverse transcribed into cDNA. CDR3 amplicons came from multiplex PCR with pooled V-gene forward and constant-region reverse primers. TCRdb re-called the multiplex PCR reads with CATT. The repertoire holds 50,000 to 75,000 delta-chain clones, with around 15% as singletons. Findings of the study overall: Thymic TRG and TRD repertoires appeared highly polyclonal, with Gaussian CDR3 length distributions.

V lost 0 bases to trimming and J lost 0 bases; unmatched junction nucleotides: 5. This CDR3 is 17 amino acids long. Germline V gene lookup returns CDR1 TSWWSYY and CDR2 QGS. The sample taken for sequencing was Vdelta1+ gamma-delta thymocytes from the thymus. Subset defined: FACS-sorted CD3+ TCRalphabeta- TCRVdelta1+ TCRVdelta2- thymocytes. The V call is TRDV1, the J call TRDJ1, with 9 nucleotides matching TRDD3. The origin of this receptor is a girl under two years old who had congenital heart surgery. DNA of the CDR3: TGTGCTCTTGGGGAACTCCCGGGGATACGGTACACCGATAAACTCATCTTT. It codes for CALGELPGIRYTDKLIF.